Following are 13 T cell receptor beta chains from one sample sequenced in a study of spatial heterogeneity in lung cancer. TCRdb ran MiXCR on the 5' RACE reads and lists one entry per CDR3 protein. Of about 10,000 distinct CDR3 sequences in the sample, about 12% were seen once. Study-level findings and limits: Higher tumor mutation counts went along with higher counts of expanded intratumoral alpha and beta TCRs.

Time point: sample taken at primary tumor resection. Their specific antigens are unknown. The sequencing here drew on lung tumor tissue, taken at surgery. The receptors were sampled from a female donor with early-stage non-small cell lung cancer.

Ten or more counts support this clonotype. The CDR3: CASSNRGGLAGGGCFHEQYF. CDR3 DNA sequence: TGTGCCAGCAGCAACCGAGGGGGACTAGCGGGAGGTGGATGCTTCCACGAGCAGTACTTC. The chain recombines TRBV7-2 with TRBJ2-7; 15 nucleotides line up with TRBD2. V shed 5 bases, J shed 5 bases, and the junction held 19 bases outside the gene matches. The CDR3 covers 20 residues. Germline-derived CDR1 and CDR2 are SGHTA and FQGNSA.

This clonotype was detected ten times or more. The chain has TRBV12-3 or TRBV12-4 and TRBJ2-5; 9 bases are a match to TRBD2. The CDR3 has 16 amino acids. V trimming: 2 bases; J trimming: 1 base; junction bases outside the gene matches: 5. CDR3 DNA sequence: TGTGCCAGCAGTTTATGGTCTAGCGGGGCCCAAGAGACCCAGTACTTC. The encoded protein is CASSLWSSGAQETQYF.

This clonotype was seen ten or more times. The chain joins TRBV14 to TRBJ2-1; no definite D call. The CDR3 length is 11 residues. V was cut by 1 base and J by 6 bases, with 1 base left in between. From germline, CDR1 is SGHDN and CDR2 FVKESK. CDR3: CASSQANEQFF. In nucleotides, the CDR3 is TGTGCCAGCAGCCAAGCCAATGAGCAGTTCTTC.

This clonotype was recorded once. The V and J genes are TRBV5-6 and TRBJ2-5; possible D gene TRBD2, 5 bases. The CDR3 runs 14 residues. The germline CDR1 and CDR2 sequences are SGHDT and YYEEEE. The V gene lost 6 bases and the J gene lost 4 bases, with 16 bases spanning the gap. CDR3: CASTPGGGRETQYF. CDR3 DNA sequence: TGTGCCAGCACCCCAGGTGGAGGACGAGAGACCCAGTACTTC. Drawing the rest from reference TRBV5-6 and TRBJ2-5, the complete variable domain is DAGVTQSPTHLIKTRGQQVTLRCSPKSGHDTVSWYQQALGQGPQFIFQYYEEEERQRGNFPDRFSGHQFPNYSSELNVNALLLGDSALYLCASTPGGGRETQYFGPGTRLLVL.

This clonotype showed up many times. This sequence joins TRBV11-1 and TRBJ1-1, with 10 bases identical to TRBD1. The CDR3 totals 13 residues. Germline trimming cut 5 bases from V and 10 bases from J; bases unmatched to any gene: 7. Per germline, CDR1 SGHAT and CDR2 FQDESV (reference sequence). The CDR3 DNA reads as TGTGCCAGCAGCGGACAGGGGGAGGGCGGAGCTTTCTTT. The encoded protein is CASSGQGEGGAFF.

There are a few counts of this clonotype. The J gene is TRBJ2-7, the V gene TRBV11-2; D is perhaps TRBD1 (7 bases). Trimming took off 1 base at V and 1 base at J, with 11 bases between the two ends. Germline V CDR1 and CDR2: SGHAT, FQNNGV. This CDR3 region has 15 residues. This CDR3 reads CASSLVTGRSYEQYF. The DNA of the CDR3 is TGTGCCAGCAGCTTAGTGACAGGGAGGTCCTACGAGCAGTACTTC.

V is TRBV7-9 and J is TRBJ2-2; D gene unclear. Germline lookup yields CDR1 SEHNR and CDR2 FQNEAQ (reference sequence). With 4 bases removed from V and 2 bases from J, the gap between germline ends came to 8 bases. This CDR3 spans 14 amino acids. The CDR3 sequence is CASSSDPNTGELFF. As DNA, the CDR3 is TGTGCCAGCAGCTCAGACCCTAACACCGGGGAGCTGTTTTTT.

This clonotype was observed many times. V is TRBV29-1 and J is TRBJ2-2; D is unresolved. V shed 4 bases and J shed 0 bases, with 6 bases lying between them. Germline CDR1 reads SQVTM; CDR2 reads ANQGSEA. The CDR3 runs 13 residues. The CDR3 sequence: CSVVRANTGELFF. The CDR3 nucleotides read TGCAGCGTTGTAAGGGCGAACACCGGGGAGCTGTTTTTT.

The chain carries TRBV7-2 and TRBJ2-7; 11 nucleotides match TRBD2. The germline CDR1 and CDR2 sequences are SGHTA and FQGNSA. V was pared by 4 bases and J by 5 bases, with 13 bases of the junction left unmatched. This CDR3 contains 17 residues. In nucleotides, the CDR3 is TGTGCCAGCAGCTCCGGGCTAGCGGGGGGCCGGGGGGACGAGCAGTACTTC. The encoded protein is CASSSGLAGGRGDEQYF.

Judged by abundance, this clonotype is medium-sized. One end of the junction does not line up with germline, which may come from a read error. The J gene is TRBJ2-1, the V gene TRBV7-7, with D unclear. This CDR3 has 13 amino acids. The germline CDR1 and CDR2 sequences are SSHAT and FNYEAQ (reference sequence). Here the CDR3 reads CASSPRSYDEQFF. As DNA, the CDR3 is TGTGCTAGCAGCCCCCGTAGTTACGATGAGCAGTTCTTC. The full variable domain, with the rest looked up from reference TRBV7-7 and TRBJ2-1, is GAGVSQSPRYKVTKRGQDVTLRCDPISSHATLYWYQQALGQGPEFLTYFNYEAQPDKSGLPSDRFSAERPEGSISTLTIQRTEQRDSAMYRCASSPRSYDEQFFGPGTRLTVL.

This clonotype was counted a few times. The V gene is TRBV20-1, the J gene TRBJ2-1; TRBD1 agrees at 9 bases. V lost 5 bases to trimming and J lost 8 bases; unmatched junction nucleotides: 10. The CDR3 is 14 residues long. Germline-derived CDR1 and CDR2 are DFQATT and SNEGSKA (reference sequence). The CDR3 region has the DNA TGCAGTGCTCTCGGGACAGGGTATACCGATGAGCAGTTCTTC. Amino acid sequence: CSALGTGYTDEQFF.

This clonotype was detected ten times or more. The chain has TRBV5-1 and TRBJ2-5; 13 bases line up with TRBD2. Germline loops: CDR1 SGHRS, CDR2 YFSETQ. The CDR3 runs 15 residues. V was pared by 3 bases and J by 5 bases, with 4 bases of the junction left unmatched. CDR3 sequence (DNA): TGCGCCAGCAGCTCAGGACTAGCGGGAGTGGAGACCCAGTACTTC. Translation gives CASSSGLAGVETQYF.

This clonotype has ten or more counts. The chain combines TRBV7-6 with TRBJ2-1, with 12 bases matching TRBD2. V lost 5 bases, J lost 1 base, and 6 bases stayed unmatched. The CDR3 totals 17 residues. The germline V gene has CDR1 SGHVS and CDR2 FNYEAQ. For the CDR3, the DNA is TGTGCCAGCAGCATGGCTAGCGGGAGGGGATCCTACAATGAGCAGTTCTTC. It encodes CASSMASGRGSYNEQFF. The complete variable domain, with remaining parts taken from reference TRBV7-6 and TRBJ2-1, reads GAGVSQSPRYKVTKRGQDVALRCDPISGHVSLYWYRQALGQGPEFLTYFNYEAQQDKSGLPNDRFSAERPEGSISTLTIQRTEQRDSAMYRCASSMASGRGSYNEQFFGPGTRLTVL.